This T cell receptor beta chain is drawn from a study of metastatic and nonmetastatic thyroid tumors. Study-level findings and limits: When malignant thyroid tumors were compared with benign nodules, TCR beta diversity was reportedly significantly higher in the malignant tumors. This held in both blood and tumor samples.

The count of this clone is one. Its antigen is unknown. The germline gives CDR1 SGHAT, CDR2 FQNNGV. V shed 5 bases, J shed 1 base, and the junction held 5 bases outside the gene matches. The CDR3 spans 14 residues. All patients were untreated before thyroid surgery. Per the original data handling: To classify distant metastasis in papillary thyroid cancer, a model was built from CDR3 differences across clinicopathological groups. TCRdb re-processed the PCR reads through MiXCR. The V and J calls and clone size come from TCRdb's table, not from the authors' own analysis. The top ten clones hold 3.3% of a sample with over 25,000 clones, more than 13% of them seen once.

The gene calls are TRBV11-2 and TRBJ2-7, with 7 bases that match TRBD1. This sequence was found in a female donor with papillary thyroid cancer or a benign thyroid nodule (not recorded which). Some clones in this sample may be carry-over from other donors' samples. The sequencing sample was made of blood. The CDR3: CASSPRQGSYEQYF. In nucleotides, the CDR3 is TGTGCCAGCAGCCCCCGACAGGGTTCCTACGAGCAGTACTTC.